This TCR beta chain was identified during a study of shared clonotypes between healthy human individuals (TCRdb year 2020). The study in broad terms: Two women and three men aged 18 to 49 years were included in the cohort. Per donor, three plates each were used for CD4 naive and CD4 memory, two for CD8 naive, and one for CD8 memory. To increase sequencing depth and limit assay-specific biases, TCR repertoire library preparation and sequencing were carried out by different laboratories using diverse techniques. Leukapheresis yielded between about 0.85 and 9.5 billion PBMCs per donor. To estimate repertoire size and how much clonotype sharing occurs between individuals, the study deeply sequenced the blood TCR repertoires of a handful of healthy adults.

Using the deep immunoSEQ assay, multiplex PCR amplified TCR CDR3 regions from genomic DNA. For each cell subset, the extracted genomic DNA was distributed evenly across all wells of several immunoSEQ 96-well plates, and each plate served as one replicate. For sorted subsets, around 0.2 ug genomic DNA, equal to tens of thousands of T cell genomes, was loaded into each replicate PCR. The purified libraries were quantified using a Qubit 3.0 fluorometer, sized with a Bioanalyzer 2100, and then quantified again using the KAPA Library Quantification kit. A separate single-read 150-cycle Illumina NextSeq 550 flow cell was used to sequence each immunoSEQ 96-well plate. The original methods were these. The immunoSEQ output contained only junctional sequences without quality scores, so filtering could not match that applied to full-length reads. Sequences were annotated with PyIR, a Python wrapper for IgBLAST v1.9, using IMGT germline references to assign V/J genes and CDR3. Any read was removed if the V/J assignment was weak (E-value above 1e-6), the CDR3 was missing, or the read contained stop codons, out-of-frame junctions, or ambiguous translated residues. A V3J clonotype was defined by an identical inferred V gene, J gene, and CDR3 amino acid sequence. Percentage overlap between repertoires was calculated by dividing the number of shared unique clonotypes by the size of the smaller repertoire. Three approaches were used to assess repertoire richness: RTK rarefaction, the Chao1 estimator, and Recon v2.1 estimates of unobserved clonotypes. Generation probabilities were computed with OLGA for all TCRbeta clonotypes obtained by the gDNA method from four donors. The immuneACCESS repertoire file appears here via TCRdb, limited to in-frame rearrangements. These files lack a portion of the clones; in checked studies, under half of the deficit traces to unresolved V genes, and the cause of the others is not known. Clone size and V and J calls were adopted from that table, with D and trimming inferred from the DNA. The sample has hundreds of thousands of clones on record, 92% of them singletons. The top ten constitute 24% of the sample.

Study-level results and caveats: Because the study included only a small number of donors, the genetic and exposure-history diversity represented was limited. Only blood was sampled, and tissue TCR repertoires likely differ from those in blood. Across four donors, about 5% of naive CD4, more than 3% of naive CD8, approximately 2.5% of memory CD4, and approximately 0.4% of memory CD8 clonotypes were shared. Compared with non-shared clonotypes, clonotypes shared by all four sorted-subset donors had higher generation probabilities. Rarefaction of sorted-subset datasets indicated incomplete sequencing despite the large sequencing depth. Pairwise subsampling indicated that sequencing depth was expected to affect the degree of clonotype sharing among donors. Larger estimated clonotype richness was generally found for naive subsets than for memory subsets.

On this clone: Which antigen it targets is not known. Nothing much larger sits one base from this clone, and base qualities are not available.

Germline trimming: 6 bases from V, 5 bases from J; junction bases outside gene matches: 14. Spanning cysteine to phenylalanine, the CDR3 consists of 16 amino acids. Just CDR3 DNA is preserved here, 48 bases in frame from base 1. Via the germline V gene, CDR1 is SGHTA and CDR2 FQGNSA. CD8 naive samples consisted of CD45RO-negative cells that were positively selected for CCR7, yielding a CD45RA+CCR7+ population without TemRA cells. The donors were healthy, HIV-negative adults with no recently reported acute infections or vaccinations. All donors were Caucasian adults living in Nashville, Tennessee, USA. Blood was collected by leukapheresis, and PBMCs were isolated by Ficoll-Histopaque density gradient centrifugation and then cryopreserved in liquid nitrogen vapor phase. Purity and quantity of every magnetically sorted T cell population were checked by analytical flow cytometry. From each sorted fraction, genomic DNA was isolated and quantified by UV absorbance on a Nanodrop 2000c.

This receptor chain uses TRBV7-2 and TRBJ2-3; the junction holds 7 bases that match TRBD2. Sequencing was done on a sample of naive CD8+ T cells sorted from blood. Explained via the paper, the cell subset or site label denotes: CD45RA+CCR7+. The receptor was derived from a man younger than 45 in good health. The DNA reads TGTGCCAGCAGGGTCGATAGCGGGTGGGGCGGAGATACGCAGTATTTT. This is translated as CASRVDSGWGGDTQYF.